This T cell receptor (beta chain) was documented in a study of T-cell memory formation after mild COVID-19. This clonotype was picked up a small number of times. This CDR3 has 14 residues. The J segment lost 4 bases and the V segment lost 7 bases, leaving 8 bases of the junction unmatched. Germline V CDR1 and CDR2: MNHNY, SVGAGI (reference sequence). From the 5' RACE reads, TCRdb called clonotypes with MiXCR, one entry per CDR3 protein. The repertoire includes about 470,000 distinct CDR3 sequences, about 23% of them detected once, and around 13% sits in the top ten. The sequencing input was PBMCs or a T cell subset sorted from them (not recorded which). This receptor was taken from an adult woman who had mild COVID-19 (a few samples of this study predate the infection). Cell type and time point are not known. This chain connects TRBV6-6 to TRBJ2-3, with 7 bases aligning to TRBD2. The CDR3 spells CASTVTGGADTQYF. For the CDR3, the DNA is TGTGCCAGCACCGTAACTGGGGGGGCAGATACGCAGTATTTT.